Following are 8 T cell receptor beta chains from one sample sequenced in a study of T cell responses to AZD1222 COVID-19 vaccine. Data came from immunoSEQ multiplex PCR; TCRdb stores just in-frame clones and leaves some out. Of 100,000 to 150,000 clones in the sample, around 87% were seen once. The sample here was peripheral blood, taken on day 0 of AZD1222 vaccination. The source is an adult in good health.

The chain uses TRBV2 and TRBJ2-1, with 10 positions matching TRBD2. Germline CDR1 reads SNHLY; CDR2 reads FYNNEI. The CDR3 spans 15 residues. V lost 7 bases, J lost 0 bases, and 3 bases stayed unmatched. The CDR3 reads CASKSGGASYNEQFF. CDR3 nucleotide sequence: TGTGCCAGCAAGAGCGGGGGGGCCTCCTACAATGAGCAGTTCTTC.

This clone was found many times. This chain connects TRBV3-1 (or the pseudogene TRBV3-2) to TRBJ2-7, with D possibly called TRBD1 or TRBD2 (5 bases each). Germline V gene data show CDR1 as LGHDT and CDR2 as YNNKEL (reference sequence). This CDR3 is built from 15 residues. Trimming cost V 3 bases and J 0 bases, with 12 bases left between them. CDR3 DNA: TGTGCCAGCAGCCAGGGGACCCTCTACTCCTACGAGCAGTACTTC. Translating gives CASSQGTLYSYEQYF.

The chain joins TRBV28 to TRBJ2-5; D may be TRBD1 or TRBD2 (5 bases each). Trimming removed 6 bases from V and 5 bases from J, with 16 bases in between. The CDR3 is 14 residues long. CDR1 and CDR2 (germline): MDHEN, SYDVKM. CDR3 DNA sequence: TGTGCCAGCAGGGGGCCGGGGTCGGTCGAGACCCAGTACTTC. Protein product: CASRGPGSVETQYF.

This clone occurred a few times. The V call is TRBV21-1, the J call TRBJ1-5. TRBV21-1 is recorded as a pseudogene. The CDR3 spans 12 residues. The CDR3, as DNA: TGTGCCACCTTAGAGGTGGATCAGCCCCAGCATTTT. Its translation: CATLEVDQPQHF.

The genes are TRBV10-3 and TRBJ1-6; a weak D match, TRBD1 (5 bases). Deletions cut 6 bases from V and 9 bases from J, with 12 bases between. Per germline, CDR1 ENHRY and CDR2 SYGVKD. This CDR3 has 13 residues. The CDR3 protein is CAIRGVFSSPLHF. The CDR3 nucleotides are TGTGCCATCAGGGGGGTTTTTAGTTCACCCCTCCACTTT.

The V and J genes are TRBV3-1 (or the pseudogene TRBV3-2) and TRBJ2-1; D might be TRBD1 (6 bases). This CDR3 has 12 residues. The germline V and J ends were trimmed by 3 bases and 12 bases, with 12 bases remaining between them. Germline CDR1 and CDR2: LGHDT and YNNKEL (reference sequence). The DNA of the CDR3 is TGTGCCAGCAGCCATGACCAGGGGAGGCAGTTCTTC. Its protein is CASSHDQGRQFF.

The count of this clone is one. Written as DNA, the CDR3 is TGTGCCAGCAGCTCCCCGTCAGGGGTAAACTATGGCTACACCTTC. It yields the protein CASSSPSGVNYGYTF. The chain joins TRBV5-4 to TRBJ1-2; D perhaps matches TRBD1 (6 bases). Germline lookup yields CDR1 SGHNT and CDR2 YYREEE (reference sequence). V lost 3 bases and J lost 2, with 14 bases in between. The CDR3 runs 15 residues.

This clone was recorded a few times. J is TRBJ1-4 and V is TRBV12-3 or TRBV12-4, with D unclear. V was trimmed by 1 base and J by 8 bases, leaving 8 bases between them. The CDR3 has 13 residues. The CDR3 nucleotides are TGTGCCAGCAGTTTAGGGACGGACGAAAAACTGTTTTTT. Translating gives CASSLGTDEKLFF.